This T cell receptor beta chain appears in the sequencing data of a study of blood T cell repertoires in COVID-19. For the study at large: Specimens from acute and convalescent COVID-19 originated in the United States, Italy and Spain. Sample material is recorded as cDNA or gDNA derived from T cells, B-cell-depleted T cells, or PBMCs.

CDR1 SGHTA and CDR2 FQGNSA come from the germline V gene. V was pared by 1 base and J by 3 bases, with 10 bases between. The CDR3 totals 15 residues. Methods used by the authors: Amplification of reference gene primers provided the estimated nucleated cell counts. Method: immunoSEQ multiplex PCR; TCRdb's copy keeps in-frame clones and lacks some. V and J calls and clone size are as listed in that table; D and trimming were resolved from the DNA. The repertoire includes about 83,000 clones, approximately 88% of them detected once, and around 40% sits in the top ten. This chain joins TRBV7-2 and TRBJ1-5; no clear D gene. The source is a human donor in a cohort sampled during active COVID-19. Sequencing input: peripheral blood. CDR3 sequence (DNA): TGTGCCAGCAGCTTAGGAGGAAGGTTCAATCAGCCCCAGCATTTT. Its protein product is CASSLGGRFNQPQHF.